This T cell receptor beta chain emerged from a study of T-cell memory formation after mild COVID-19. In the study overall: Each donor largely had its own TCR clusters.

This CDR3 is 16 amino acids long. V was trimmed by 2 bases and J by 4 bases, leaving 15 bases between them. This clonotype was observed at least ten times. What it binds is not known. Each CDR3 protein gets one entry after TCRdb re-called the 5' RACE reads with MiXCR. The sample includes about 38,000 distinct CDR3 sequences, 10% to 12% of them seen just once. Study results and caveats: The study detected some responding clones in pre-infection memory, suggesting cross-reactive memory joined. Shrinking CD4+ clones were chiefly CM and EM; CD8+ ones were chiefly EMRA.

The sample consisted of PBMCs or a T cell subset sorted from them (not recorded which). This receptor was identified in a man aged 18 to 35 who had mild COVID-19 (a few samples of this study predate the infection). Cell type and time point are not known. The J gene is TRBJ1-5, the V gene TRBV12-3 or TRBV12-4; D is perhaps TRBD1 (5 bases). CDR3 loop: CASSLTLNGGNQPQHF. The CDR3 coding sequence is TGTGCCAGCAGTTTAACTCTAAACGGGGGGAATCAGCCCCAGCATTTT.